This TCR beta chain stems from a study of naive and memory T cell subsets. Specified treatment: skin biopsy from PPD injection site in Mantoux-positive individual. TCR cDNA received a 3' ligated oligonucleotide that carried a UMI. This clonotype occurred many times. Ligated cDNA underwent four rounds of PCR with nested alpha and beta constant region primers and SP2. Alpha and beta constant region primers primed reverse transcription for blood and skin samples. TCRdb reanalysed the UMI-ligation and nested PCR reads using MiXCR and keeps one entry per CDR3 protein. This sample has about 30,000 distinct CDR3 sequences, with less than 8.5% found just once. The input for sequencing was skin, taken from a tuberculin skin test site. This TCR derives from an adult in good health.

For the CDR3, the DNA is TGTGCCAGCAGCCCGACAGGGGGCAATCAGCCCCAGCATTTT. It yields the protein CASSPTGGNQPQHF. The chain couples TRBV27 to TRBJ1-5; TRBD1 matches at 8 bases. Trimming cost V 6 bases and J 2 bases; bases outside gene matches: 3. The CDR3 loop spans 14 amino acids. The germline V gene encodes CDR1 MNHEY and CDR2 SMNVEV (reference sequence).